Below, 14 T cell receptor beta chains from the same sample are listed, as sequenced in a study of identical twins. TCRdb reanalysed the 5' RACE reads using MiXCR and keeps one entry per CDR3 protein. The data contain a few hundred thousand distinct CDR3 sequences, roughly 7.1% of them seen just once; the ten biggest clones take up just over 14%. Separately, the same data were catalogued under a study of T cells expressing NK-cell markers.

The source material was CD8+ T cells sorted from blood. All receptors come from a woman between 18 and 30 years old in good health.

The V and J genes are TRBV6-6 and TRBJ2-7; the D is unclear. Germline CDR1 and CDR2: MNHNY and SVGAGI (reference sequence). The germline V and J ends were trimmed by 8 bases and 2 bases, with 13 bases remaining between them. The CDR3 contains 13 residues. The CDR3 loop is CASGESSAYEQYF. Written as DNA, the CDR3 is TGTGCCAGCGGAGAATCCTCCGCCTACGAGCAGTACTTC.

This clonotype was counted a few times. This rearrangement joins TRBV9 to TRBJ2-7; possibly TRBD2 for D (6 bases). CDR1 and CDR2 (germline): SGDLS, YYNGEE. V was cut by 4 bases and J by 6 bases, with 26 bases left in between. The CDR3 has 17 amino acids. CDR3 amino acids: CASSPGVRTGDFSEQYF. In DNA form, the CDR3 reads TGTGCCAGCAGCCCAGGTGTCAGGACGGGGGACTTCTCCGAGCAGTACTTC.

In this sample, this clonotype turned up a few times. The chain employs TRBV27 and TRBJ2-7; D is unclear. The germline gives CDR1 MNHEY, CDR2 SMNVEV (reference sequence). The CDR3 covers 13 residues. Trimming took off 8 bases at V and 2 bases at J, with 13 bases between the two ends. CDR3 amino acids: CASRHGRPYEQYF. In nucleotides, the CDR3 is TGTGCCAGCCGACACGGCAGGCCCTACGAGCAGTACTTC.

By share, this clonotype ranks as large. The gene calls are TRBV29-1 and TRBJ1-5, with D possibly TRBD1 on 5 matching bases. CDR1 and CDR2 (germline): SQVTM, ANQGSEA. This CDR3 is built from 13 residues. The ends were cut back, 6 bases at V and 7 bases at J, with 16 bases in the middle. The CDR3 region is CSVSEGAGQPQHF. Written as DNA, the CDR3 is TGCAGCGTCTCTGAAGGGGCTGGCCAGCCCCAGCATTTT.

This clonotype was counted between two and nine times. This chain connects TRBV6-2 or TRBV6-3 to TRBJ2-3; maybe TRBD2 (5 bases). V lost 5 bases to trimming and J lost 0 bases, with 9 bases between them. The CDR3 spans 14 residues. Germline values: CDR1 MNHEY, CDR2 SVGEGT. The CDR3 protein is CASSEGQSTDTQYF. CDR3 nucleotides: TGTGCCAGCAGTGAGGGTCAGAGCACAGATACGCAGTATTTT.

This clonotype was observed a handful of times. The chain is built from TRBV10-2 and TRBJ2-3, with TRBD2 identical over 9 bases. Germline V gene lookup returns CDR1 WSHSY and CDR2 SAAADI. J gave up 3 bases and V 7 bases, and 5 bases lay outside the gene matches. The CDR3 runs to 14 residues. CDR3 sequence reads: CASKKTSGTDTQYF. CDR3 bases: TGCGCCAGCAAGAAGACTAGCGGAACAGATACGCAGTATTTT.

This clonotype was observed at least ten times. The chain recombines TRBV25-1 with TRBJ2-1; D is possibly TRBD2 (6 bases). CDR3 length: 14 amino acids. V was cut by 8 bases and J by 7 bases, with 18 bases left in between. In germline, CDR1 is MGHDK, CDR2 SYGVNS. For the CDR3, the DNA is TGTGCCAGCGTTCAGGGTGGCGGGGCTAATGAGCAGTTCTTC. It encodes CASVQGGGANEQFF.

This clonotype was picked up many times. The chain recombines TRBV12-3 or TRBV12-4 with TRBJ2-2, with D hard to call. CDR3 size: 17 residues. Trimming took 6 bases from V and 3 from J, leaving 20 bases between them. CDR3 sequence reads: CASSLRWRGRDTGELFF. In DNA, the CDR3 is TGTGCCAGCAGCCTTAGGTGGCGTGGTAGGGACACCGGGGAGCTGTTTTTT.

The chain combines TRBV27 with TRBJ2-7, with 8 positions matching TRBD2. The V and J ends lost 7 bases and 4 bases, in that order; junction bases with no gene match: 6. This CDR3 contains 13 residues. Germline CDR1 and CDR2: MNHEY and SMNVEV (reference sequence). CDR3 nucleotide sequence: TGTGCCAGCATCTCGAGCGGGAGTTACGAGCAGTACTTC. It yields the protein CASISSGSYEQYF.

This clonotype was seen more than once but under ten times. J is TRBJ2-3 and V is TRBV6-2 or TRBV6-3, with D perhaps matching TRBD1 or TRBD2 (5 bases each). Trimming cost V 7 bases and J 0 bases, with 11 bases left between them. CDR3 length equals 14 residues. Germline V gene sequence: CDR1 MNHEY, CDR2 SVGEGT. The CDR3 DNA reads TGTGCCAGCACAGGTTGGGACAGCACAGATACGCAGTATTTT. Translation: CASTGWDSTDTQYF.

The CDR3 region has the DNA TGTGCCAGCAGTTTTGTGGGTATCTACGAGCAGTACTTC. Amino acids: CASSFVGIYEQYF. The genes are TRBV27 and TRBJ2-7, with no clear D. The germline gives CDR1 MNHEY, CDR2 SMNVEV (reference sequence). CDR3 length: 13 amino acids. Deletions cut 3 bases from V and 3 bases from J, with 9 bases between.

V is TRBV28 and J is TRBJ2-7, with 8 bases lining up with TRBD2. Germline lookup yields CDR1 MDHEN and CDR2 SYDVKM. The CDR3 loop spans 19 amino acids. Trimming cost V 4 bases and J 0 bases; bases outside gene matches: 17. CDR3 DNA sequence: TGTGCCAGCAGTTCGTGGACACGAGCCAGGAGCGGGAGCTCCTACGAGCAGTACTTC. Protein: CASSSWTRARSGSSYEQYF.

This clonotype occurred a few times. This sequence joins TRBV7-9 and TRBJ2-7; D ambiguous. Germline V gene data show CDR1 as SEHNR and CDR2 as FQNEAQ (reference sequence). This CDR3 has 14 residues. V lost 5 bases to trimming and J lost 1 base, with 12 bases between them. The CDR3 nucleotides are TGTGCCAGCAGCCCACCGGCCGTTTCCTACGAGCAGTACTTC. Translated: CASSPPAVSYEQYF.

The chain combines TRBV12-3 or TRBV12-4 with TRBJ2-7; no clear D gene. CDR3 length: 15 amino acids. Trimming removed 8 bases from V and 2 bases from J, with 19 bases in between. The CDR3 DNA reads TGTGCCAGCTCCGGGCTGGGAACTGGAACCTACGAGCAGTACTTC. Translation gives CASSGLGTGTYEQYF.